This T cell receptor (beta chain) appears in the sequencing data of a study of OX40 agonist ivuxolimab in advanced cancers. Study-level points and caveats: The study found among the lowest clonal expansion in partial responders at 0.1-3.0 mg/kg. Some patients who did not respond also had low normalized T-cell clonal expansion. The study observed clonal expansion of CD4+ and CD8+ blood T cells by week 6 at 0.1 to 3.0 mg/kg.

The V end was cut by 3 bases, the J end by 0 bases, with 5 bases between. This CDR3 contains 13 residues. The germline CDR1 and CDR2 sequences are SGHTA and FQGNSA. In regard to this clone: Its antigen is unidentified.

Exclusion applied to patients with autoimmune disease history or systemic immunosuppression. Profiling relied on immunoSEQ multiplex PCR, and the TCRdb table lists in-frame clones only, not all of them. The profile shows tens of thousands of clones, 88% of them singletons. The origin of this receptor is an adult with an advanced solid tumor such as melanoma, head and neck, liver or kidney cancer. Here the sequenced sample was CD4+ or CD8+ T cells sorted from blood, taken in a trial of the OX40 agonist ivuxolimab. The chain uses TRBV7-2 and TRBJ1-1; D is ambiguous. CDR3 region: CASSFSMNTEAFF. The CDR3 coding sequence is TGTGCCAGCAGCTTCTCAATGAACACTGAAGCTTTCTTT.